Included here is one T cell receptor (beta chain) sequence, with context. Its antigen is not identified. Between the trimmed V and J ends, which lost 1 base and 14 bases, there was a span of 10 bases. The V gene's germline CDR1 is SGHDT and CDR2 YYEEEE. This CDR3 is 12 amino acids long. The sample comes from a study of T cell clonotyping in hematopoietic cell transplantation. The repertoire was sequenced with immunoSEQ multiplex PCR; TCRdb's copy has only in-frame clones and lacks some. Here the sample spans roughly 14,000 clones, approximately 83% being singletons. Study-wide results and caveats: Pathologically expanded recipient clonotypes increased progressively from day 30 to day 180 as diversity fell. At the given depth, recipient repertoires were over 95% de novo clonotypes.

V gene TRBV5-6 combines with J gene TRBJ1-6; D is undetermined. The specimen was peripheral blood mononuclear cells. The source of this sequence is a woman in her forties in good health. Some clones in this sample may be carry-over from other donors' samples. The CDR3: CASSLSSGTLHF. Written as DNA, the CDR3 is TGTGCCAGCAGCTTGTCGTCGGGCACCCTCCACTTT.